One TCR beta chain is described in this entry. Antigen: not known. A single record per CDR3 protein comes from TCRdb applying MiXCR to the RT-PCR reads. The sample lists about 800,000 distinct CDR3 sequences; around 20% were seen once. This entry belongs to a study of response to subunit inactivated influenza vaccine. Study-wide findings and caveats: Every seasonal influenza vaccination brings in few new T cells, the authors suggested.

Trimming took off 4 bases at V and 3 bases at J, with 6 bases between the two ends. Germline lookup yields CDR1 ENHRY and CDR2 SYGVKD. This CDR3 spans 12 amino acids. The gene calls are TRBV10-3 and TRBJ1-2; D not resolved. This TCR was recovered from a man aged 50 to 59 who received an inactivated influenza vaccine. Sequenced here: PBMCs from blood, sampled 4 to 6 days after vaccination. The CDR3 region has the DNA TGTGCCATCAGTGCTAACGACTATGGCTACACCTTC. It encodes CAISANDYGYTF.